This T cell receptor (beta chain) was captured in a study of CD8+ T cells in alopecia areata. Noted treatment: oral pan-JAK inhibitor, 5-10 mg twice daily. CDR1 and CDR2 (germline): MGHDK, SYGVNS. Trimming took 6 bases from V and 6 from J, leaving 26 bases between them. The CDR3 runs 18 residues. Once RNA had been extracted, it was reverse transcribed into cDNA to act as the sequencing template. Sequencing used immunoSEQ multiplex PCR; TCRdb keeps in-frame clones, though not all of them. This table has 150,000 to 200,000 clones, roughly 60% appearing once. The specimen comprised CD4+ T cells sorted from blood, sampled between weeks 47 and 50, from a patient treated with tofacitinib. This chain joins TRBV25-1 and TRBJ2-2, with D perhaps TRBD1 (6 bases). This sequence originates from a human donor with alopecia areata. As DNA, the CDR3 is TGTGCCAGCAGAGGAGACCCTGTCACAGGGCGAAAACCCGGGGAGCTGTTTTTT. This encodes CASRGDPVTGRKPGELFF.